The next 21 T cell receptor beta chains were all read from a single sample in a study of early T cells in non-severe SARS-CoV-2 infection. TCRdb reprocessed the 5' RACE reads with MiXCR, giving one entry per CDR3 protein. The table has about 33,000 distinct CDR3 sequences, 5% to 6% seen once. The specimen sequenced was whole blood. The source is an adult who was a healthcare worker with PCR-confirmed SARS-CoV-2 infection or an uninfected control (not recorded which).

The chain carries TRBV5-1 and TRBJ1-1; D is unresolved. CDR3 length: 12 amino acids. The germline V gene has CDR1 SGHRS and CDR2 YFSETQ. V gave up 2 bases and J gave up 3 bases, with 5 bases separating them. DNA of the CDR3: TGCGCCAGCAGCTTTCCTGACACTGAAGCTTTCTTT. This codes for CASSFPDTEAFF. The full variable domain, completed using reference TRBV5-1 and TRBJ1-1, is KAGVTQTPRYLIKTRGQQVTLSCSPISGHRSVSWYQQTPGQGLQFLFEYFSETQRNKGNFPGRFSGRQFSNSRSEMNVSTLELGDSALYLCASSFPDTEAFFGQGTRLTVV.

The V and J genes are TRBV18 and TRBJ2-5, with no clear D. V dropped 3 bases and J dropped 2 bases, with 7 bases sitting between them. This CDR3 has 13 amino acids. CDR1 is KGHSH, CDR2 LQKENI, per germline. The DNA for the CDR3 is TGTGCCAGCTCACCGCCCTTACAAGAGACCCAGTACTTC. The encoded protein is CASSPPLQETQYF. Variable domain in full (rest from reference TRBV18 and TRBJ2-5): NAGVMQNPRHLVRRRGQEARLRCSPMKGHSHVYWYRQLPEEGLKFMVYLQKENIIDESGMPKERFSAEFPKEGPSILRIQQVVRGDSAAYFCASSPPLQETQYFGPGTRLLVL.

The genes are TRBV7-6 and TRBJ2-1; D possibly corresponds to TRBD1 (7 bases). V was clipped by 5 bases and J by 6 bases, with 23 bases between them. This CDR3 has 17 amino acids. Looked up from germline, CDR1 is SGHVS and CDR2 is FNYEAQ. CDR3 amino acids: CASSPRGGGGLSNEQFF. The CDR3, as DNA: TGTGCCAGCAGCCCCAGAGGGGGCGGAGGGTTGTCCAATGAGCAGTTCTTC.

This clonotype has a count of ten or more. The gene calls are TRBV10-3 and TRBJ1-2; the D gene is possibly TRBD1 (6 bases). Trimming took off 7 bases at V and 4 bases at J, with 10 bases between the two ends. Germline V CDR1 and CDR2: ENHRY, SYGVKD. The CDR3 extends over 12 amino acids. In DNA, the CDR3 is TGTGCCATCAATACAGGGAGCTATGGCTACACCTTC. As protein: CAINTGSYGYTF.

Many counts were recorded for this clonotype. The chain has TRBV6-1 and TRBJ2-3; D ambiguous. The CDR3 runs to 12 residues. Trimming removed 2 bases from V and 10 bases from J, with 10 bases in between. The germline gives CDR1 MNHNS, CDR2 SASEGT. CDR3 sequence reads: CASSENLFSQYF. In DNA, the CDR3 is TGTGCCAGCAGTGAAAATTTGTTCTCGCAGTATTTT.

This clonotype has only a few counts. The CDR3 sequence is CASSQDPQTSGGHNEQFF. The CDR3 region has the DNA TGTGCCAGCAGCCAAGACCCCCAGACTAGCGGGGGCCACAATGAGCAGTTCTTC. The rearrangement uses TRBV3-1 and TRBJ2-1; 12 bases fit TRBD2. Trimming cost V 0 bases and J 5 bases; bases outside gene matches: 8. The length of the CDR3 is 18 residues. Germline values: CDR1 LGHDT, CDR2 YNNKEL (reference sequence).

V usage is TRBV7-9 and J usage is TRBJ1-1; no clear D gene. Trimming stripped 2 bases from V and 6 bases from J, with 13 bases between. This CDR3 has 14 residues. Looked up from germline, CDR1 is SEHNR and CDR2 is FQNEAQ (reference sequence). The CDR3 bases are TGTGCCAGCAGCTTACGTAGGGATCCTGCTGAAGCTTTCTTT. This codes for CASSLRRDPAEAFF.

In its sample, this clonotype was seen many times. The chain links TRBV6-5 to TRBJ2-1; 7 bases match TRBD2. Looked up from germline, CDR1 is MNHEY and CDR2 is SVGAGI. V lost 11 bases, J lost 10 bases, and 8 bases stayed unmatched. This CDR3 has 11 amino acids. CDR3 residues: CACAGVGEQFF. The DNA of the CDR3 is TGTGCCTGTGCGGGGGTGGGAGAGCAGTTCTTC.

This clonotype was detected many times. The gene calls are TRBV29-1 and TRBJ1-2, with TRBD1 as a possible D gene (6 bases). Germline CDR1 reads SQVTM; CDR2 reads ANQGSEA. The V end lost 8 bases, the J end lost 6 bases, and 16 bases lay between the germline ends. The CDR3 contains 12 residues. The CDR3 DNA follows: TGCAGCACCGAAGGGGGGCGAGATGGCTACACCTTC. Its protein is CSTEGGRDGYTF.

This clonotype was seen at least ten times. The J gene is TRBJ2-1, the V gene TRBV29-1; D is unclear. The germline V gene has CDR1 SQVTM and CDR2 ANQGSEA. V shed 6 bases and J shed 6 bases, with 12 bases lying between them. There are 12 residues in the CDR3. This CDR3 is CSVTQLINEQFF. CDR3 nucleotide sequence: TGCAGCGTGACCCAGCTGATCAATGAGCAGTTCTTC.

In its sample, this clonotype was seen many times. The chain links TRBV7-9 to TRBJ2-7; TRBD1 might be the D (6 bases). Germline CDR1 reads SEHNR; CDR2 reads FQNEAQ (reference sequence). The V gene lost 5 bases and the J gene lost 2 bases, with 10 bases spanning the gap. CDR3 length: 13 amino acids. The CDR3 DNA is TGTGCCAGCAGCCGACAGGTTACCTACGAGCAGTACTTC. Protein sequence: CASSRQVTYEQYF.

The chain joins TRBV7-8 to TRBJ2-5; D gene ambiguous. V dropped 1 base and J dropped 1 base, with 7 bases sitting between them. Germline CDR1 SGHVS, CDR2 FQNEAQ. The CDR3 totals 14 residues. In DNA, the CDR3 is TGTGCCAGCAGCTTAGGGCAGGCCCAAGAGACCCAGTACTTC. Amino acid sequence: CASSLGQAQETQYF.

As regards this clonotype: Being one base from a much bigger clone, this may be a read error. The chain couples TRBV28 to TRBJ2-5; D is unresolved. Trimming removed 8 bases from V and 2 bases from J, with 18 bases in between. CDR1 is MDHEN, CDR2 SYDVKM, per germline. The CDR3 extends over 15 amino acids. In DNA, the CDR3 is TGTGCCAGCGGTTCCCCCGCGGCGGTTCAAGAGACCCAGTACTTC. This sequence encodes CASGSPAAVQETQYF.

The sample holds many counts of this clonotype. V and J are TRBV6-6 and TRBJ1-1; 10 positions match TRBD1. The ends lost 10 bases at V and 4 bases at J; junction bases unmatched: 6. Germline CDR1 and CDR2: MNHNY and SVGAGI (reference sequence). CDR3 size: 13 residues. In nucleotides, the CDR3 is TGTGCCACCCGGACAGGGGGAGGCACTGAAGCTTTCTTT. This translates into CATRTGGGTEAFF.

This clonotype showed up many times. This sequence joins TRBV18 and TRBJ2-2, with D possibly TRBD1 on 6 matching bases. V lost 3 bases and J lost 6, with 11 bases in between. Germline loops: CDR1 KGHSH, CDR2 LQKENI. The CDR3 is made up of 14 amino acids. DNA for the CDR3: TGTGCCAGCTCACCGAAAACAGGGTCCGGGGAGCTGTTTTTT. It specifies CASSPKTGSGELFF.

This clonotype was counted only a few times. The rearrangement joins TRBV6-6 to TRBJ2-7, with D possibly being TRBD1 (5 bases). V was shortened by 6 bases and J by 3 bases, with 15 bases between the two germline ends. The CDR3 is made up of 14 amino acids. From germline, CDR1 is MNHNY and CDR2 SVGAGI (reference sequence). CDR3 bases: TGTGCCAGCAGAAATACCAGGGTAGGCTACGAGCAGTACTTC. This gives the protein CASRNTRVGYEQYF.

At least ten counts were recorded for this clonotype. This chain joins TRBV6-5 and TRBJ2-7; D is perhaps TRBD1 or TRBD2 (7 bases each). Trimming stripped 6 bases from V and 4 bases from J, with 16 bases between. CDR3 length: 14 amino acids. Germline V gene data show CDR1 as MNHEY and CDR2 as SVGAGI. DNA of the CDR3: TGTGCCAGCAGGGGAGGGACAGCTATATACGAGCAGTACTTC. It codes for CASRGGTAIYEQYF.

This clonotype was recorded many times. The rearrangement uses TRBV5-1 and TRBJ2-1; 8 positions match TRBD1. The V gene end was trimmed by 1 base and the J gene end by 0 bases; junction bases not matched to a gene: 9. In germline, CDR1 is SGHRS, CDR2 YFSETQ. This CDR3 spans 18 amino acids. CDR3 bases: TGCGCCAGCAGCTTGATGCGTCGGACAGGGAGCTCCTACAATGAGCAGTTCTTC. Translated, it gives CASSLMRRTGSSYNEQFF.

This clonotype was observed at least ten times. V gene TRBV4-1 combines with J gene TRBJ1-5, with 7 bases identical to TRBD1. This CDR3 comprises 15 residues. Germline V gives CDR1 MGHRA, CDR2 YSYEKL. With 0 bases clipped from V and 4 bases from J, the junction kept 3 bases outside the gene matches. DNA of the CDR3: TGCGCCAGCAGCCAAGAAGGGGGCATGAATCAGCCCCAGCATTTT. Protein: CASSQEGGMNQPQHF.

This clonotype has just a few counts. This chain joins TRBV3-2 and TRBJ2-7; the table calls TRBD1, which could not be checked here. TRBV3-2 is flagged as a pseudogene. The CDR3 has 19 residues. CDR3 in amino acids: CASSQNSSRGDPNFYEQYF. The DNA of the CDR3 is TGTGCCAGCAGCCAAAATTCAAGCAGAGGGGACCCAAACTTCTACGAGCAGTACTTC.

Only a few counts were recorded for this clonotype. The genes are TRBV7-9 and TRBJ2-2, with a possible D match to TRBD1 (5 bases). CDR1 SEHNR and CDR2 FQNEAQ come from the germline V gene (reference sequence). The CDR3 has 16 residues. With 1 base removed from V and 6 bases from J, the gap between germline ends came to 15 bases. The CDR3 DNA sequence: TGTGCCAGCAGCTTAGGTGTAGGGGAAAAATCCGGGGAGCTGTTTTTT. Translating it yields CASSLGVGEKSGELFF.